A selection of T cell receptor beta chains follows, all from one sample in a study of blood T cell repertoires in COVID-19. Assay: immunoSEQ multiplex PCR; the TCRdb copy retains only in-frame clones and omits some. The sample yields around 150,000 clones, roughly 80% seen once. Sequencing was done on a sample of peripheral blood. These receptors all come from a man aged 55-75 years with acute or convalescent COVID-19. Both conserved end residues are part of each CDR3. D genes are given only for firm matches. Clone size is stated in some rows and not others, as once, few, many or a class when expanded.

V gene,clone size,J gene,CDR3 length,D gene,CDR3 DNA,CDR3 protein
TRBV14,-,TRBJ2-7,15,TRBD1,TGTGCCAGCAGCCGATCATTTACGGGACAGGGGATGAGGTACTTC,CASSRSFTGQGMRYF
TRBV5-1,-,TRBJ2-1,17,TRBD2,TGCGCCAGCAGCTTGGTACCTCAACCGGGACTAAAAAATGAGCAGTTCTTC,CASSLVPQPGLKNEQFF
TRBV21-1,-,TRBJ2-1,21,-,TGTGCCAGCAGCAAGTCCCTGCGGGGACTAGCGATTGTACTTCCCTACAATGAGCAGTTCTTC,CASSKSLRGLAIVLPYNEQFF
TRBV18,-,TRBJ2-7,14,TRBD1,TGTGCCAGCTCACCCGGGACAGGAACAGACGAGCAGTACTTC,CASSPGTGTDEQYF
TRBV12-5,-,TRBJ2-3,15,-,TGTGCTAGTGGTTTAAGGGGGGGAAGCACAGATACGCAGTATTTT,CASGLRGGSTDTQYF
TRBV7-2,-,TRBJ1-6,14,-,TGTGCCAGCAGCTTACAGGGCAGTAATTCACCCCTCCACTTT,CASSLQGSNSPLHF
TRBV19,-,TRBJ2-5,11,-,TGTGCCAGTAGTATGTCTGAGACCCAGTACTTC,CASSMSETQYF
TRBV19,-,TRBJ1-1,12,-,TGTGCCAGTAGTCAGGGGCTCACTGAAGCTTTCTTT,CASSQGLTEAFF
TRBV13,-,TRBJ2-3,17,TRBD1,TGTGCCAGCAGCTTCAAGAGGACAGGGGGTTTCACAGATACGCAGTATTTT,CASSFKRTGGFTDTQYF
TRBV5-1,-,TRBJ2-7,15,TRBD1,TGCGCCAGCAGCTTGGAAGGTTCAGGGGGCTACGAGCAGTACTTC,CASSLEGSGGYEQYF
TRBV4-3,-,TRBJ1-4,16,TRBD1,TGCGCCAGCAGCCAAGATCCCGGGACAGGGCGGGAAAAACTGTTTTTT,CASSQDPGTGREKLFF
TRBV9,-,TRBJ2-1,14,-,TGTGCCAGCAGCGTAGAACTAGGGGGCAATGAGCAGTTCTTC,CASSVELGGNEQFF
TRBV29-1,-,TRBJ2-7,15,TRBD1,TGCAGCGCCGCCCGGACAGGGGACATCTCCTACGAGCAGTACTTC,CSAARTGDISYEQYF
TRBV9,-,TRBJ1-2,15,-,TGTGCCAGCAGCGCCTCCCCGGACAGCCTCTATGGCTACACCTTC,CASSASPDSLYGYTF
TRBV5-4,few,TRBJ1-2,13,TRBD1,TGTGCCAGCACGGATACAGGGGGTCTTGGCTACACCTTC,CASTDTGGLGYTF
TRBV5-8,-,TRBJ2-7,12,-,TGTGCCAGCAGCTGGCAGGGCTACGAGCAGTACTTC,CASSWQGYEQYF
TRBV10-3,-,TRBJ1-2,12,-,TGTGCCATCAGGCCGGGGAACGGTGGCTACACCTTC,CAIRPGNGGYTF
TRBV14,-,TRBJ1-1,16,-,TGTGCCAGCAGGCGGATAGGGGTAACCAGGAACACTGAAGCTTTCTTT,CASRRIGVTRNTEAFF
TRBV3-1/TRBV3-2,few,TRBJ2-1,16,-,TGTGCCAGCAGCCAAACTTTCGACTCCTCCTACAATGAGCAGTTCTTC,CASSQTFDSSYNEQFF
TRBV7-3,-,TRBJ2-2,12,-,TGTGCCAGCAGCCCGGGGACCGGGGAGCTGTTTTTT,CASSPGTGELFF
TRBV6-5,-,TRBJ2-5,14,TRBD2,TGTGCCAGCAGTTACGGGACTAGCAGAGAGACCCAGTACTTC,CASSYGTSRETQYF
TRBV18,-,TRBJ2-7,15,-,TGTGCCAGCTCACCACAGGGGCAGGGTTCCTACGAGCAGTACTTC,CASSPQGQGSYEQYF
TRBV29-1,-,TRBJ2-7,12,TRBD2,TGCAGCGTTGGCGGGGGAGGTGGCGAGCAGTACTTC,CSVGGGGGEQYF
TRBV12-5,-,TRBJ2-7,16,-,TGTGCTAGTGGTTTGGTAAATGGTCGGTACTCCTACGAGCAGTACTTC,CASGLVNGRYSYEQYF
TRBV19,-,TRBJ2-1,15,TRBD1,TGTGCCACTAGGACAGGATCGAGCCCCTACAATGAGCAGTTCTTC,CATRTGSSPYNEQFF
TRBV13,-,TRBJ2-1,12,-,TGTGCCAGCAGCTTAAGCGGAAATGAGCAGTTCTTC,CASSLSGNEQFF
TRBV2,-,TRBJ1-2,14,-,TGTGCCAGCAGTGCGACCGCAGGGCTGCGGGGCTACACCTTC,CASSATAGLRGYTF
TRBV10-3,once,TRBJ1-5,17,TRBD1,TGTGCCATCAGTTCCTTAGGGGGCGGCGTGGGCAATCAGCCCCAGCATTTT,CAISSLGGGVGNQPQHF
TRBV2,-,TRBJ2-2,14,TRBD1,TGTGCCAGCAGTGTAACAGGGGACACCGGGGAGCTGTTTTTT,CASSVTGDTGELFF
TRBV3-1/TRBV3-2,-,TRBJ1-2,15,-,TGTGCCAGCAGCCCTCCTTGGACAGAAAACTATGGCTACACCTTC,CASSPPWTENYGYTF
TRBV4-1,-,TRBJ1-2,14,-,TGCGCCAGCAGCCAAGATCGGTCCAACTATGGCTACACCTTC,CASSQDRSNYGYTF
TRBV9,-,TRBJ1-1,14,-,TGTGCCAGCAGCGTAGGAATGACGGGCACTGAAGCTTTCTTT,CASSVGMTGTEAFF
TRBV9,-,TRBJ1-3,15,-,TGTGCCAGCAGCGCCGGAGGGCTCTCTGGAAACACCATATATTTT,CASSAGGLSGNTIYF
TRBV30,-,TRBJ2-1,11,-,TGTGCCTGGAGTGTTGGGGCCGAGCAGTTCTTC,CAWSVGAEQFF
TRBV6-6,-,TRBJ1-5,15,TRBD1,TGTGCCAGCAGGGACGGACAGGGGACGGGTCAGCCCCAGCATTTT,CASRDGQGTGQPQHF
TRBV29-1,-,TRBJ2-1,15,TRBD2,TGCAGCGTTATTGGAGCGGGGGAATCCTACAATGAGCAGTTCTTC,CSVIGAGESYNEQFF
TRBV25-1,once,TRBJ1-2,12,-,TGTGCCAGCAGTGAATGGGAGGATGGCTACACCTTC,CASSEWEDGYTF
TRBV6-5,-,TRBJ1-2,14,-,TGTGCCAGCCAGGGGAGAGCAATTAACTATGGCTACACCTTC,CASQGRAINYGYTF
TRBV4-3,-,TRBJ1-5,17,TRBD1,TGCGCCAGCAGCCAAGATAGGACAGGGGGCCTTGGCCAGCCCCAGCATTTT,CASSQDRTGGLGQPQHF
TRBV14,-,TRBJ2-7,15,TRBD2,TGTGCCAGCAGCCAGCCCTCGGGAGGGCACTACGAGCAGTACTTC,CASSQPSGGHYEQYF
TRBV28,-,TRBJ1-5,12,-,TGTGCCAGCAGGGCCCCCGTTCAGCCCCAGCATTTT,CASRAPVQPQHF
TRBV9,-,TRBJ2-1,16,TRBD1,TGTGCCAGCAGCGTATCCGGGACAGGGGCCCCAAATGAGCAGTTCTTC,CASSVSGTGAPNEQFF
TRBV30,-,TRBJ1-2,15,TRBD1,TGTGCCTGGACGAGACAGGGCATAGATCACTATGGCTACACCTTC,CAWTRQGIDHYGYTF
TRBV24-1,-,TRBJ2-1,12,-,TGTGCCACCAGCCCAGGGTACAATGAGCAGTTCTTC,CATSPGYNEQFF
TRBV3-1/TRBV3-2,-,TRBJ2-5,13,TRBD1,TGTGCCAGCAGCCTGGGACAGGGGCAGACCCAGTACTTC,CASSLGQGQTQYF
TRBV6-5,-,TRBJ2-3,15,-,TGTGCCAGCGCTAACACAGAGATCGCAACAGATACGCAGTATTTT,CASANTEIATDTQYF
TRBV19,-,TRBJ1-2,15,-,TGTGCCAGTAGTATCAATCTATCCCGAAACTATGGCTACACCTTC,CASSINLSRNYGYTF
TRBV4-1,-,TRBJ2-5,14,TRBD1,TGCGCCAGCAGCGAGTGGGACAGCCAAGAGACCCAGTACTTC,CASSEWDSQETQYF
TRBV19,-,TRBJ1-2,12,TRBD1,TGTGCCAGTAGTAGACAGGGCTGGGGCTACACCTTC,CASSRQGWGYTF
TRBV29-1,-,TRBJ2-7,12,-,TGCAGCGTTGGGGACAATCCCTACGAGCAGTACTTC,CSVGDNPYEQYF
TRBV7-8,-,TRBJ1-5,15,-,TGTGCCAGCAGCTTGGGAGATTATAGCAATCAGCCCCAGCATTTT,CASSLGDYSNQPQHF
TRBV4-2,-,TRBJ2-1,16,TRBD2,TGTGCCAGCAGCCAAGAGAGCGGGGGGGCCCTCAATGAGCAGTTCTTC,CASSQESGGALNEQFF